This T cell receptor (beta chain) was sequenced in a study of blood T cell repertoires in COVID-19. About the study: COVID-19 samples collected from the United States, Italy and Spain covered acute and convalescent phases. The cDNA or gDNA used as material had been derived from T cells, B-cell-depleted T cells, or PBMCs.

Authors' data handling: Amplifying reference gene primers gave estimates of nucleated cell counts. Generated by immunoSEQ multiplex PCR, the TCRdb table keeps only in-frame clones and is missing some. D and trimming were read from the DNA, whereas the V and J calls and clone size are those reported in that table. The sample includes approximately 130,000 clones, approximately 77% seen only once; the top ten take roughly 20%. Per germline, CDR1 KGHDR and CDR2 SFDVKD. The CDR3 runs 14 residues. V was pared by 7 bases and J by 6 bases, with 4 bases of the junction left unmatched. Specimen: peripheral blood. This receptor was obtained from a man older than 75 with acute or convalescent COVID-19. The chain recombines TRBV24-1 with TRBJ2-2, with 10 bases fitting TRBD1. CDR3 nucleotide sequence: TGTGCCACCAGAGGACAGGGGGGGGCCGGGGAGCTGTTTTTT. Amino acids: CATRGQGGAGELFF.